This T cell receptor beta chain was recovered during a study of CXCR3-negative and CXCR3-positive naive CD8 T cells. Study as a whole: Sequencing brought in about 150 million TRB reads altogether, and each library got about 1.5 +/- 0.3 million.

A remark on this clonotype: Its antigen is not identified.

It was by 5' RACE with UMI labels that the TRB cDNA libraries were prepared. TCRdb re-called the 5' RACE reads and catalogs CDR3 proteins one per entry, DNA excluded. The ten top clones account for approximately 1.5%, within a sample of fewer than 95,000 distinct CDR3 sequences. Looked up from germline, CDR1 is SQVTM and CDR2 is ANQGSEA. This CDR3 comprises 12 residues. Findings and caveats of the study: CXCR3 expression dropped partially after cryopreservation, and most assays relied on fresh PBMCs.

The chain couples TRBV29-1 to TRBJ2-2. This receptor was obtained from a human donor in good health. Some clones in this sample may be carry-over from other donors' samples. The sequenced sample consisted of naive CXCR3- CD8+ T cells from blood. Subset specified: CD45RO-CCR7+CD27+CD95- naive CD8+ T cells lacking CXCR3 (TNR3-). CDR3 in amino acids: CSVGTRGGELFF.